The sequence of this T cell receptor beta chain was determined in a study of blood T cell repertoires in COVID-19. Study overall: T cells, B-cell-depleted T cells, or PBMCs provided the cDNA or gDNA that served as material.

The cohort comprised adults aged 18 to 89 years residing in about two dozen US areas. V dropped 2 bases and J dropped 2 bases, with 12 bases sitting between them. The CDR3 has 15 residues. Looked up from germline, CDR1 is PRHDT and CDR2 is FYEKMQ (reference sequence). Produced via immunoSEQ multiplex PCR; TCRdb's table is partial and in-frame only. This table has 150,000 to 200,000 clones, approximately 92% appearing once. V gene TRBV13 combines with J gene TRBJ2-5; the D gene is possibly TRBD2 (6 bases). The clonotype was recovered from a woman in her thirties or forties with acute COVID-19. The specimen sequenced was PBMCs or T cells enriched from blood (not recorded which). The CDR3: CASSLQTRLQETQYF. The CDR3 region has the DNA TGTGCCAGCAGCTTACAGACTAGATTGCAAGAGACCCAGTACTTC.